This is a list of T cell receptor beta chains from one sample in a study of OX40 agonist ivuxolimab in advanced cancers. Sequencing used immunoSEQ multiplex PCR; TCRdb keeps in-frame clones, though not all of them. The table shows 60,000 to 100,000 clones, with 85% to 95% occurring only once. Sequences were derived from CD4+ or CD8+ T cells sorted from blood, sampled in a trial of the OX40 agonist ivuxolimab. These receptors were taken from an adult with an advanced solid tumor such as melanoma, head and neck, liver or kidney cancer. CDR3s include the opening cysteine and the closing phenylalanine or tryptophan. A D gene is named only where the DNA matches it firmly. Size values are once, few and many counts, or a class for expanded clones, and some rows have none.

V gene	clone size	D gene	J gene	CDR3 protein	CDR3 DNA
TRBV19	-	TRBD2	TRBJ2-5	CASSIRVAGEGETQYF	TGTGCCAGTAGTATACGGGTAGCGGGGGAGGGAGAGACCCAGTACTTC
TRBV11-2	-	-	TRBJ1-1	CASSFGSTEAFF	TGTGCCAGCAGCTTTGGGAGCACTGAAGCTTTCTTT
TRBV6-5	-	-	TRBJ2-7	CASSYGGAGAYEQYF	TGTGCCAGCAGTTACGGAGGGGCAGGAGCCTACGAGCAGTACTTC
TRBV11-2	-	TRBD2	TRBJ2-3	CASSLASTSGDTQYF	TGTGCCAGCAGCTTAGCCTCGACTAGCGGAGATACGCAGTATTTT
TRBV6-1	-	TRBD1	TRBJ2-1	CAIPGQYNEQFF	TGTGCCATCCCGGGACAGTACAATGAGCAGTTCTTC
TRBV4-3	-	TRBD1	TRBJ2-7	CASSLGTGTGGREQYF	TGCGCCAGCAGCCTTGGCACCGGGACAGGGGGAAGGGAGCAGTACTTC
TRBV7-6	-	TRBD1	TRBJ2-1	CASSPRTGLGNEQFF	TGTGCCAGCAGCCCCCGGACAGGGTTGGGCAATGAGCAGTTCTTC
TRBV7-2	-	-	TRBJ2-5	CASSQLRGSLGTQYF	TGTGCCAGCAGCCAACTTCGGGGCTCGTTAGGGACCCAGTACTTC
TRBV9	-	-	TRBJ1-1	CASSVGVGDLNTEAFF	TGTGCCAGCAGCGTAGGAGTAGGCGATCTGAACACTGAAGCTTTCTTT
TRBV14	-	TRBD2	TRBJ2-5	CASSQDWTSHETQYF	TGTGCCAGCAGCCAAGATTGGACTAGCCATGAGACCCAGTACTTC
TRBV5-4	-	-	TRBJ1-6	CASSLGGDYNSPLHF	TGTGCCAGCAGCTTGGGGGGGGATTATAATTCACCCCTCCACTTT
TRBV5-1	-	-	TRBJ1-2	CASSSGRLYGYTF	TGCGCCAGCAGCTCCGGACGGCTCTATGGCTACACCTTC
TRBV7-2	-	-	TRBJ1-2	CASSFGISINYGYTF	TGTGCCAGCAGCTTCGGAATCTCGATTAACTATGGCTACACCTTC
TRBV9	once	-	TRBJ2-3	CASSAVPHTQYF	TGTGCCAGCAGCGCGGTTCCCCATACGCAGTATTTT
TRBV5-5	-	-	TRBJ2-1	CASSLEWQLSYNEQFF	TGTGCCAGCAGCTTGGAGTGGCAGCTCTCCTACAATGAGCAGTTCTTC
TRBV7-9	-	-	TRBJ1-3	CASSYPSEAVSGNTIYF	TGTGCCAGCAGCTACCCTTCTGAGGCCGTCTCTGGAAACACCATATATTTT
TRBV4-1	-	-	TRBJ2-7	CASSPDRGTYEQYF	TGCGCCAGCAGCCCAGATCGCGGGACTTACGAGCAGTACTTC
TRBV5-5	-	TRBD1	TRBJ1-4	CASSLGQGATNEKLFF	TGTGCCAGCAGCTTGGGACAGGGGGCAACTAATGAAAAACTGTTTTTT
TRBV2	-	-	TRBJ1-5	CASSAVWGADSNQPQHF	TGTGCCAGCAGTGCGGTCTGGGGGGCAGATAGCAATCAGCCCCAGCATTTT
TRBV4-1	-	-	TRBJ2-1	CASSQRGNWYEQFF	TGCGCCAGCAGCCAAAGGGGTAATTGGTATGAGCAGTTCTTC
TRBV7-9	-	-	TRBJ2-7	CASKGGNYEQYF	TGTGCCAGCAAAGGAGGCAACTACGAGCAGTACTTC
TRBV13	-	-	TRBJ1-2	CASSLGRGIEGYTF	TGTGCCAGCAGCTTAGGGCGGGGAATAGAAGGCTACACCTTC
TRBV7-7	once	-	TRBJ2-7	CASSLGPQGEQYF	TGTGCCAGCAGCTTAGGCCCCCAGGGCGAGCAGTACTTC
TRBV5-6	-	-	TRBJ2-1	CASTPGSGNEQFF	TGTGCCAGCACCCCCGGGTCGGGTAATGAGCAGTTCTTC
TRBV21-1	-	-	TRBJ2-5	CASVLNPPRGPQETQYF	TGTGCCAGCGTCCTAAACCCTCCCAGGGGGCCACAAGAGACCCAGTACTTC
TRBV2	few	TRBD1	TRBJ1-5	CASRRQGAFDQPQHF	TGTGCCAGCAGGAGACAGGGGGCGTTTGATCAGCCCCAGCATTTT
TRBV4-1	once	-	TRBJ2-7	CASSQTALTYEQYF	TGCGCCAGCAGCCAGACAGCCCTAACCTACGAGCAGTACTTC
TRBV12-5	-	TRBD1	TRBJ2-1	CASSPTGQGRYNEQFF	TGTGCTAGCTCTCCTACAGGACAGGGGCGATACAATGAGCAGTTCTTC
TRBV7-9	-	-	TRBJ2-2	CAIRGNTGELFF	TGTGCCATTAGGGGAAACACCGGGGAGCTGTTTTTT
TRBV5-1	-	-	TRBJ2-2	CASSPAMAGLNGELFF	TGCGCCAGCAGCCCGGCTATGGCGGGGCTCAACGGGGAGCTGTTTTTT
TRBV10-1	once	TRBD2	TRBJ2-1	CASSESLAGQFF	TGCGCCAGCAGTGAGAGTCTAGCGGGGCAGTTCTTC
TRBV30	-	-	TRBJ1-6	CAWSVGQGVTPLHF	TGTGCCTGGAGTGTAGGGCAGGGTGTGACACCCCTCCACTTT
TRBV27	-	-	TRBJ2-7	CASSLSGRAYEQYF	TGTGCCAGCAGTTTATCCGGCAGAGCCTACGAGCAGTACTTC
TRBV9	-	-	TRBJ2-1	CASSEGGGYNEQFF	TGTGCCAGCAGCGAGGGAGGAGGTTACAATGAGCAGTTCTTC
TRBV7-3	-	-	TRBJ2-7	CASSLPGPSYEQYF	TGTGCCAGCAGCTTACCAGGGCCCTCCTACGAGCAGTACTTC
TRBV6-4	-	TRBD2	TRBJ2-1	CASSDSWSGGSFPYYAYNEQFF	TGTGCCAGCAGTGACTCCTGGAGCGGGGGTTCCTTTCCCTATTACGCCTACAATGAGCAGTTCTTC
TRBV4-1	-	-	TRBJ1-1	CASSQVGGYTEAFF	TGCGCCAGCAGCCAAGTAGGGGGTTACACTGAAGCTTTCTTT
TRBV9	-	-	TRBJ2-1	CASSVSDNEQFF	TGTGCCAGCAGCGTCTCAGATAATGAGCAGTTCTTC
TRBV9	-	-	TRBJ2-1	CASSVDGGMNEQFF	TGTGCCAGCAGCGTAGATGGAGGGATGAATGAGCAGTTCTTC
TRBV10-2	-	-	TRBJ1-2	CASLSTDTYGYTF	TGCGCCAGCCTGTCTACGGATACCTATGGCTACACCTTC
TRBV7-9	-	-	TRBJ1-2	CASSFVAVDYGYTF	TGTGCCAGCAGCTTTGTGGCTGTGGACTATGGCTACACCTTC
TRBV13	-	TRBD2	TRBJ2-1	CASSSGLAGGNEQFF	TGTGCCAGCAGCTCGGGACTAGCGGGGGGCAATGAGCAGTTCTTC
TRBV13	-	TRBD2	TRBJ2-3	CASSTHTPSSGNTSTDTQYF	TGTGCCAGCAGCACCCATACACCCTCTAGCGGGAACACTAGCACAGATACGCAGTATTTT
TRBV4-3	-	-	TRBJ2-2	CASRGSLGGDVTGELFF	TGCGCCAGCAGGGGCTCCCTGGGCGGGGACGTCACCGGGGAGCTGTTTTTT
TRBV2	-	-	TRBJ2-3	CASSTTDTQYF	TGTGCCAGCAGTACGACAGATACGCAGTATTTT
TRBV27	-	-	TRBJ2-7	CASSYGLEQYF	TGTGCCAGCAGTTACGGGCTCGAGCAGTACTTC
TRBV25-1	-	-	TRBJ2-7	CASSSGRYYEQYF	TGTGCCAGCAGTTCGGGACGGTACTACGAGCAGTACTTC
TRBV30	-	-	TRBJ1-2	CAWRYRVIIANYGYTF	TGTGCCTGGAGGTACAGGGTTATTATAGCTAACTATGGCTACACCTTC
TRBV4-1	-	-	TRBJ2-3	CASSQVPTDTQYF	TGCGCCAGCAGCCAAGTCCCAACAGATACGCAGTATTTT
TRBV27	-	TRBD1	TRBJ1-5	CASSFDRGLQPQHF	TGTGCCAGCAGTTTTGACAGGGGGCTTCAGCCCCAGCATTTT
TRBV27	-	-	TRBJ1-2	CASTLYGATAGNYGYTF	TGTGCCAGCACCCTTTACGGGGCCACCGCGGGAAACTATGGCTACACCTTC
TRBV2	-	-	TRBJ1-3	CASSELARSGNTIYF	TGTGCCAGCAGTGAATTGGCCCGCTCTGGAAACACCATATATTTT
TRBV2	once	-	TRBJ1-2	CASEIRDGYTF	TGTGCCAGCGAAATCAGGGACGGCTACACCTTC
TRBV4-1	-	-	TRBJ1-5	CASSRGLGNQPQHF	TGCGCCAGCAGCCGCGGACTGGGCAATCAGCCCCAGCATTTT
TRBV18	-	-	TRBJ2-7	CASSPGIYEQYF	TGTGCCAGCTCACCAGGGATCTACGAGCAGTACTTC
TRBV4-2	-	TRBD2	TRBJ2-7	CASSQLWTSGGVEGDEQYF	TGTGCCAGCAGCCAGCTATGGACTAGCGGGGGGGTGGAAGGCGACGAGCAGTACTTC
TRBV11-2	-	-	TRBJ1-6	CASSRTGTDNSPLHF	TGTGCCAGCAGCCGTACCGGGACGGATAATTCACCCCTCCACTTT
TRBV4-2	-	-	TRBJ2-7	CASSQEAQGSVYEQYF	TGTGCCAGCAGCCAAGAAGCTCAGGGGTCTGTCTACGAGCAGTACTTC
TRBV5-1	-	TRBD1	TRBJ1-1	CASSDRGTEAFF	TGCGCCAGCAGCGACAGGGGCACTGAAGCTTTCTTT
TRBV2	-	-	TRBJ1-5	CASSEWYNQPQHF	TGTGCCAGCAGTGAGTGGTACAATCAGCCCCAGCATTTT